This T cell receptor (beta chain) was sequenced during a study of regulatory T cells in long-lasting Graves disease (dated by TCRdb to the early 2020s). Broadly, across the study: Patients with newly diagnosed Graves' disease had been on antithyroid drugs for under 3 months. Persistent Graves' disease patients were compared with newly diagnosed Graves' disease patients by peripheral blood TCR sequencing and RNA sequencing. A total of approximately 35 samples underwent TCR sequencing: some 13 from persistent and about 20 from newly diagnosed Graves' disease patients. The study took place in China and was registered as a clinical trial. Study-wide findings and limitations: The small sample size was acknowledged by the authors as a limitation that may reduce accuracy. Sequencing and analysis were restricted to the TCR beta chain. Compared with newly diagnosed patients, persistent Graves' disease patients had lower TCR Shannon entropy and fewer highly expanded clones, which suggests clonal expansion. A larger number of public clonotypes was shared among persistent patients (about 2,700) than among newly diagnosed patients (roughly 930). Peripheral blood alone was examined, since thyroid tissue, which constituted the primary lesion, could not be accessed.

The library was prepared using multiplex PCR. For sequencing, an Illumina HiSeq 4000 was employed. TCR beta libraries were built with iRepertoire HTBI primers and Arm-PCR amplification of CDR3 regions. Before sequencing, the PCR products went through gel purification. On the authors' methods: Across samples, 60 to 70 TRBV and 15 or so TRBJ segments were identified and used for gene usage analysis of CDR3 amino acid clonotypes. Filtered high-quality paired reads were merged into contigs using COPE and FqMerger. Contigs were aligned with BLAST to IMGT TRBV, TRBD and TRBJ reference genes, and CDR3 was defined per IMGT. Clonotypes above 0.1% frequency were classified as highly expanded clones. Shannon entropy served as the measure of repertoire diversity, while the Gini coefficient captured V-J evenness. A clonotype was considered public if more than one individual shared it. Starting from the raw public reads, TCRdb applied fastp trimming at Q25, assembled clones with MiXCR and retained in-frame beta chains. Each record represents a unique CDR3 protein, reported with the most common genes and DNA among its rows. For this entry, the V and J calls and clone size follow TCRdb and not the study's own pipeline. The sample records about 370,000 distinct CDR3 sequences, less than 20% of which are singletons. The ten largest account for 22% of the sample.

Interpreted using the paper, the time point label stands for: newly diagnosed GD, antithyroid drugs for less than 3 months. For both TCR sequencing and RNA sequencing, RNA was extracted from PBMCs in TRIzol. The diagnosis of Graves' disease followed American Thyroid Association guidelines. Recruitment of patients was carried out at an endocrinology department in Xi'an, China. Each patient gave around 9.2 milliliters of peripheral blood, collected in an EDTA anticoagulant tube. Ficoll Paque Plus density gradient separation was used to isolate PBMCs, and no additional T cell sorting was done. RNA quality was checked with an Agilent 2100 Bioanalyzer and agarose gel, and concentration with a NanoDrop 2000. This clonotype occurred many times. The clone's antigen remains unknown. The sample holds no much larger clone one base away, and base qualities are not on file. Sequencing used peripheral blood mononuclear cells (PBMCs), obtained at new diagnosis, from a patient treated with antithyroid drugs. This receptor was taken from a female donor with Graves disease.

Here is the DNA: TGTGCCAGCAGTCCTAACCGGGATAGGGGTTCCTATGGCTACACCTTC. Translated, it reads CASSPNRDRGSYGYTF. The chain is encoded by TRBV12-3 or TRBV12-4 joined to TRBJ1-2; 5 matching bases give a weak D call of TRBD1. V is shortened by 5 bases, J by 4 bases, and the region joining them spans 20 bases. Inclusive of the bounding cysteine and phenylalanine, the CDR3 is 16 residues long. Just CDR3 DNA is preserved here, 48 bases in frame from base 1.